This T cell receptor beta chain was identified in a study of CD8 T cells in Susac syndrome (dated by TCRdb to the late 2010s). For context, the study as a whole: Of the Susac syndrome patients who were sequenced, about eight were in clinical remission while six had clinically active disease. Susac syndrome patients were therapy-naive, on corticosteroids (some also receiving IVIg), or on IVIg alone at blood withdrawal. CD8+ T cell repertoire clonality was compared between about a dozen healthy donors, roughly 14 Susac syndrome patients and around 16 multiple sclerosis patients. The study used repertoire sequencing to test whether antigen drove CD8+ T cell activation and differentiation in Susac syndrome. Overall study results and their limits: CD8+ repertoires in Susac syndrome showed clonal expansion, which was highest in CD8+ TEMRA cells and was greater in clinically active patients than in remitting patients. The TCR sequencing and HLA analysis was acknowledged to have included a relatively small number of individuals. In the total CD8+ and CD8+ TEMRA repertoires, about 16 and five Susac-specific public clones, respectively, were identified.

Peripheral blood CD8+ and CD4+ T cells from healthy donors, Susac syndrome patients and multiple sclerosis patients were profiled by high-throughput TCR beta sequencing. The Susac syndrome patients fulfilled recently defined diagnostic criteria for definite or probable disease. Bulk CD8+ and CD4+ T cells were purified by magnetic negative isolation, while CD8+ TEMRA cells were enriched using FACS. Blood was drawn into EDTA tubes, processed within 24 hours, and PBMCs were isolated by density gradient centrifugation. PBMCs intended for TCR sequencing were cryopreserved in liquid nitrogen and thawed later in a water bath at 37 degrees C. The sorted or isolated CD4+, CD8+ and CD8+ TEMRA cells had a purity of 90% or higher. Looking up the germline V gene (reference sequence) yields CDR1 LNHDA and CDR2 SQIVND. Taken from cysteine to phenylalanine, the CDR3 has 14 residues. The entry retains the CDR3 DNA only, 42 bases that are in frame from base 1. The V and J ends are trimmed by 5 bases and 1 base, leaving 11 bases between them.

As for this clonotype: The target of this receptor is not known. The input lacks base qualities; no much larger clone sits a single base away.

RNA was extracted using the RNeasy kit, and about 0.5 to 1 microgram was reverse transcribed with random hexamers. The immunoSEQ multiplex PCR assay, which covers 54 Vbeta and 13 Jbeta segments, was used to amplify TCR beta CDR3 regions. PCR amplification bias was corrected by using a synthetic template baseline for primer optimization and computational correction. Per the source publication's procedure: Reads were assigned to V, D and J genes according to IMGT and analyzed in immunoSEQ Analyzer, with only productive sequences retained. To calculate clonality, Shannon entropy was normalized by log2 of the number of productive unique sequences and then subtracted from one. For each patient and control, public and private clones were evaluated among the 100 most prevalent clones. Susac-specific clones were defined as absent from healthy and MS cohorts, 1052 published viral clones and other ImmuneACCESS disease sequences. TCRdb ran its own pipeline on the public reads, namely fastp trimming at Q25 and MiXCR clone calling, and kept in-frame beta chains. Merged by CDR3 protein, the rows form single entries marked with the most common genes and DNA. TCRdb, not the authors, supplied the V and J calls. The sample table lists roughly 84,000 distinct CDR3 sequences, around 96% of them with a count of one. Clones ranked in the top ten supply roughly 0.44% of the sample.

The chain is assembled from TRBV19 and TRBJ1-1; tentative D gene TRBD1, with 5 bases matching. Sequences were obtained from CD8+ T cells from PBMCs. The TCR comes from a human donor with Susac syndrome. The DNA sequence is TGTGCCAGTAGTCCAGGGACCGAGAACACTGAAGCTTTCTTT. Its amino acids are CASSPGTENTEAFF.